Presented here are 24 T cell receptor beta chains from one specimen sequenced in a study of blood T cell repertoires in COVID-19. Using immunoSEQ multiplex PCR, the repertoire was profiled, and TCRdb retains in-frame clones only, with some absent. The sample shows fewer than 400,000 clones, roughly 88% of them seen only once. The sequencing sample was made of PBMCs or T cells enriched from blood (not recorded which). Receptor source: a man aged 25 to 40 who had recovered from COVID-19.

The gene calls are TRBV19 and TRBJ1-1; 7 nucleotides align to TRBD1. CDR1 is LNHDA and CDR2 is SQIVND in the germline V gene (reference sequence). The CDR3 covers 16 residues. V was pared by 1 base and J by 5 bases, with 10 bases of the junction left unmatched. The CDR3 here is CASSIARRRTGTEAFF. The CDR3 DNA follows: TGTGCCAGTAGTATAGCAAGGAGACGGACAGGTACTGAAGCTTTCTTT.

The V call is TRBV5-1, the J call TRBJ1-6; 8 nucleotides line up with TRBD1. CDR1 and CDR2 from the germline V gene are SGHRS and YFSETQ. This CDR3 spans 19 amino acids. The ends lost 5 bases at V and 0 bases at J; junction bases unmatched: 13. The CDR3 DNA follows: TGCGCCAGCAGTTACCGGACAGGGCGATCAAGCTCCTATAATTCACCCCTCCACTTT. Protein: CASSYRTGRSSSYNSPLHF.

The CDR3 region is CASSLGQAIAFF. Here the CDR3 DNA reads TGTGCCAGCAGCTTAGGGCAGGCGATAGCTTTCTTT. The chain uses TRBV13 and TRBJ1-1; D uncertain. This CDR3 is built from 12 residues. The germline V gene encodes CDR1 PRHDT and CDR2 FYEKMQ (reference sequence). V lost 0 bases to trimming and J lost 10 bases, with 9 bases between them.

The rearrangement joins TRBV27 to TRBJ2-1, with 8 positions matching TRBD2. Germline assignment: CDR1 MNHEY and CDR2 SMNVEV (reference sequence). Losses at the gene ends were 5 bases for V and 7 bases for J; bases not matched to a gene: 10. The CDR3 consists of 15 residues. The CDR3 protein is CASSRGGALRNEQFF. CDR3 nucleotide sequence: TGTGCCAGCAGTCGGGGGGGGGCCCTAAGGAATGAGCAGTTCTTC.

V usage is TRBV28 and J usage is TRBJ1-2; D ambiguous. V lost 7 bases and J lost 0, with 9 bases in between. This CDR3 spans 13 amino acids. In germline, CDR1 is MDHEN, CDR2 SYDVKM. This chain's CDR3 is CASKAATNYGYTF. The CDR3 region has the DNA TGTGCCAGCAAGGCGGCCACTAACTATGGCTACACCTTC.

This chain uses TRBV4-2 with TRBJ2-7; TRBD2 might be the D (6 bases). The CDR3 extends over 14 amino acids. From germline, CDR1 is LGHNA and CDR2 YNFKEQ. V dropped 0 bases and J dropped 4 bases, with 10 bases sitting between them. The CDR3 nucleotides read TGTGCCAGCAGCCAAGACGGGGGTGCTTACGAGCAGTACTTC. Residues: CASSQDGGAYEQYF.

The CDR3 spells CASSIRFFSGTSGRPSTDTQYF. The CDR3 bases are TGTGCCAGTAGTATAAGGTTTTTTAGCGGGACTAGCGGGAGACCTAGCACAGATACGCAGTATTTT. The rearrangement links TRBV19 to TRBJ2-3, with 14 bases that match TRBD2. The V gene's germline CDR1 is LNHDA and CDR2 SQIVND (reference sequence). After removal of 2 bases from V and 0 bases from J, the junction contained 16 bases not matched to a gene. The CDR3 runs 22 residues.

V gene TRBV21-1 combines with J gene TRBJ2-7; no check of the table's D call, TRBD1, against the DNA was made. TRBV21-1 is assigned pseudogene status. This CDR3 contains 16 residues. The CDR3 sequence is CASSTPREGAFDEQYF. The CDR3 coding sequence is TGTGCCAGCAGCACCCCGAGAGAGGGGGCATTCGACGAGCAGTACTTC.

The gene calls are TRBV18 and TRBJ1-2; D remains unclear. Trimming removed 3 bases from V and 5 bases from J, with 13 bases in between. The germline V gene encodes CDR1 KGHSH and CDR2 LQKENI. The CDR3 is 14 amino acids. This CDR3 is CASSPPSVYYGYTF. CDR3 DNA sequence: TGTGCCAGCTCACCTCCCTCGGTTTATTATGGCTACACCTTC. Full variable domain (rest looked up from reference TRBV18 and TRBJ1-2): NAGVMQNPRHLVRRRGQEARLRCSPMKGHSHVYWYRQLPEEGLKFMVYLQKENIIDESGMPKERFSAEFPKEGPSILRIQQVVRGDSAAYFCASSPPSVYYGYTFGSGTRLTVV.

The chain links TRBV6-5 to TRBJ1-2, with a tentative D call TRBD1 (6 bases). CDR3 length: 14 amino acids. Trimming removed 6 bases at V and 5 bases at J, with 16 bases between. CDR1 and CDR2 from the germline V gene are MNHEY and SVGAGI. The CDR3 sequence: CASSYDLTGYGYTF. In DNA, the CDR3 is TGTGCCAGCAGCTACGATTTGACAGGTTATGGCTACACCTTC.

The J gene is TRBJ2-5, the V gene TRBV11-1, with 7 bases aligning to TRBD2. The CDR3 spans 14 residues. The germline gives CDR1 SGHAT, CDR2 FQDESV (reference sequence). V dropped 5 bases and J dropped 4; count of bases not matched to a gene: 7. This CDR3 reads CASSPHRGVETQYF. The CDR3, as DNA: TGTGCCAGCAGCCCTCACCGGGGGGTAGAGACCCAGTACTTC.

CDR3 amino acids: CATSDFLGGGWELFF. As DNA, the CDR3 is TGTGCCACCAGTGATTTCCTAGGGGGCGGCTGGGAGCTGTTTTTT. The chain employs TRBV24-1 and TRBJ2-2; 7 bases are shared with TRBD1. This CDR3 is 15 amino acids long. Unmatched junction bases numbered 7, after V lost 1 base and J lost 9 bases. CDR1 and CDR2 (germline): KGHDR, SFDVKD.

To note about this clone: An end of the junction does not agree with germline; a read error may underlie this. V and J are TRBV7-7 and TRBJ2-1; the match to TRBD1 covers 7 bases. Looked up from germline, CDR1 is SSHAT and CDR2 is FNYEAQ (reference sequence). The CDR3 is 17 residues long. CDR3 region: CASSLQVAGGSYNEQFF. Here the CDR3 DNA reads TGTGCTAGCAGCTTACAGGTTGCAGGGGGCTCCTACAATGAGCAGTTCTTC.

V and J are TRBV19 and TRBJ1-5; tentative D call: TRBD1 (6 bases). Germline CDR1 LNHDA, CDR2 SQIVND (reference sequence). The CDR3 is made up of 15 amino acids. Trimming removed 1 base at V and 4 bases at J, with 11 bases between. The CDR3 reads CASSIGTGWNQPQHF. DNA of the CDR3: TGTGCCAGTAGTATAGGTACAGGGTGGAATCAGCCCCAGCATTTT.

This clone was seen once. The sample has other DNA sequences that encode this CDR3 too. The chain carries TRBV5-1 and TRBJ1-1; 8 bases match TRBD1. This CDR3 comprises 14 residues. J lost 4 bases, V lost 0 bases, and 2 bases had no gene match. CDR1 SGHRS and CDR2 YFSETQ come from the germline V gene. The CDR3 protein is CASSLDRGVTEAFF. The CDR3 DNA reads TGCGCCAGCAGCTTGGACAGGGGGGTCACTGAAGCTTTCTTT.

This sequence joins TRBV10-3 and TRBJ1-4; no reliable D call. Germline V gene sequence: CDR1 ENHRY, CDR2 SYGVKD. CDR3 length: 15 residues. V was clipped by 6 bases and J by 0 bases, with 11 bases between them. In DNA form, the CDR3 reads TGTGCCATCAGACCGACTGATGCAACTAATGAAAAACTGTTTTTT. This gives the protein CAIRPTDATNEKLFF.

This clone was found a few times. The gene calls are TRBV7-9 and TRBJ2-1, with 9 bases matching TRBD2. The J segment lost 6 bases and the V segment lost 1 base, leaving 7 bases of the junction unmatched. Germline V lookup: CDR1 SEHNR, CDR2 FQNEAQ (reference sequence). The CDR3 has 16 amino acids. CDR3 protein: CASSLVGRGGRNEQFF. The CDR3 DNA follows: TGTGCCAGCAGCTTAGTTGGGCGGGGGGGCCGCAATGAGCAGTTCTTC.

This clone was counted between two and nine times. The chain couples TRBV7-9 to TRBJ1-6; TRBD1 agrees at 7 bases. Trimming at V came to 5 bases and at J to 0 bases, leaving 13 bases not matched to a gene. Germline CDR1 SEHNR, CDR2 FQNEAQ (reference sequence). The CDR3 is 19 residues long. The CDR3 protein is CASSATGVSLSSYNSPLHF. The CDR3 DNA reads TGTGCCAGCAGCGCCACAGGGGTTTCTCTCAGCTCCTATAATTCACCCCTCCACTTT.

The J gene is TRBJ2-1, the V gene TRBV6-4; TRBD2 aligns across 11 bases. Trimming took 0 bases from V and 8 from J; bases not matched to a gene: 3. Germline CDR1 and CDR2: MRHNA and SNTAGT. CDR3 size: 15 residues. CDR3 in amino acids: CASSDSTSGVDEQFF. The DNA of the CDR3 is TGTGCCAGCAGTGACTCGACTAGCGGGGTAGATGAGCAGTTCTTC.

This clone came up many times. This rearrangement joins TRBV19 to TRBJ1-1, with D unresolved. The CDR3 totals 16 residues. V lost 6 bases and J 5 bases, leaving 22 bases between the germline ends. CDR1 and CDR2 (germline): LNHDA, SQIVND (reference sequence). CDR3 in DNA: TGTGCCAGTAGGCAATCCGGGGAGGCACATTGGACTGAAGCTTTCTTT. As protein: CASRQSGEAHWTEAFF.

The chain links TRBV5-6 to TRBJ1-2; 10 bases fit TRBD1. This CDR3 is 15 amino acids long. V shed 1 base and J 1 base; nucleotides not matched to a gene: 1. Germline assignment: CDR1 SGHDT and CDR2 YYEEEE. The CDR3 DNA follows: TGTGCCAGCAGCTTGAGGGACAGGGGTAACTATGGCTACACCTTC. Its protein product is CASSLRDRGNYGYTF.

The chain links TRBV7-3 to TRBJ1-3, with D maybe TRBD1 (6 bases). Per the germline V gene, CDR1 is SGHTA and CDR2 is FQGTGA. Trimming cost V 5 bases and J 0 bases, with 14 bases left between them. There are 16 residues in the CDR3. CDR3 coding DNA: TGTGCCAGCAGCGCAGGGGACCTGAGCTCTGGAAACACCATATATTTT. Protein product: CASSAGDLSSGNTIYF.

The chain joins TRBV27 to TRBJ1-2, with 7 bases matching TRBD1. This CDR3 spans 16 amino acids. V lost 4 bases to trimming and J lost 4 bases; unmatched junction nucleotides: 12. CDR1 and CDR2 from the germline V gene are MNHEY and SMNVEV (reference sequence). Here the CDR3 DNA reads TGTGCCAGCAGTTCCCAACAGGGGTTTGGTGTCTATGGCTACACCTTC. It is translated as CASSSQQGFGVYGYTF.

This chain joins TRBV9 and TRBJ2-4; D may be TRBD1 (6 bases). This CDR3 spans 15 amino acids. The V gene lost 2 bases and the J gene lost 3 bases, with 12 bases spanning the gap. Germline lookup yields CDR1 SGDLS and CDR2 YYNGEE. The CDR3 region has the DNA TGTGCCAGCAGCGTGGAGACAGGTTACAAAAACATTCAGTACTTC. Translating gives CASSVETGYKNIQYF.